This TCR beta chain was found in a study of blood T cell repertoires in COVID-19. Background on the study: From T cells, B-cell-depleted T cells, or PBMCs came the material, which was cDNA or gDNA.

In the authors' workflow: Amplification from reference gene primers served as the basis for estimated nucleated cell counts. Clones were read by immunoSEQ multiplex PCR, and TCRdb kept only the in-frame ones, dropping some. For V, J and clone size, that table is used; D and trimming come from the DNA. The sample includes 300,000 to 350,000 clones, approximately 86% of them seen just once. Participants had their cohort set by participant-reported clinical history. This CDR3 is built from 17 residues. CDR1 and CDR2 from the germline V gene are MDHEN and SYDVKM. V lost 3 bases and J lost 3, with 17 bases in between.

Sequencing was done on a sample of PBMCs or T cells enriched from blood (not recorded which). The V call is TRBV28, the J call TRBJ2-2; D is uncertain. This sequence was found in a woman aged 18-35 years who had recovered from COVID-19. DNA for the CDR3: TGTGCCAGCAGTTTGTCTTCGTCGCGGATGTACACCGGGGAGCTGTTTTTT. Translation gives CASSLSSSRMYTGELFF.